This T cell receptor (beta chain) stems from a study of long-term antiretroviral therapy in people with HIV. Running of the v3.0 immunoSEQ assay took place at survey level. The table came from immunoSEQ multiplex PCR; TCRdb's copy has only in-frame clones and leaves some out. The sample carries roughly 35,000 clones, over 85% recorded once. The CDR3 covers 13 residues. The germline gives CDR1 MNHEY, CDR2 SMNVEV (reference sequence). V was clipped by 6 bases and J by 7 bases, with 10 bases between them. This sequence was found in a woman aged 45-60 years with HIV. The specimen comprised unsorted PBMCs, sampled approximately 5 years after starting antiretroviral therapy. This chain links TRBV27 with TRBJ1-6; no firm D call. The CDR3 sequence is CASSPSPNSPLHF. In DNA, the CDR3 is TGTGCCAGCAGCCCGAGTCCGAATTCACCCCTCCACTTT.